The next 10 T cell receptor beta chains were all read from a single sample in a study of stem cell transplantation in POMP-related autoinflammatory disease. Study-level points and caveats: Across all analyzed T-cell subsets, patients with PRAID tended toward reduced diversity and increased clonality. Patients with PRAID showed a restricted number of unique TRB V-J gene pairings.

Their specific antigens are unknown. The repertoire was sequenced with immunoSEQ multiplex PCR; TCRdb's copy has only in-frame clones and lacks some. This table holds around 11,000 clones, around nine tenths found once. The sample here was CD8+ T cells from PBMCs, taken before stem cell transplantation. These receptors were collected from a human donor with POMP-related autoinflammation and immune dysregulation (PRAID).

As DNA, the CDR3 is TGTGCCAGCAGTTCACCGGGGGGGGATACGCAGTATTTT. Translated, it gives CASSSPGGDTQYF. The rearrangement uses TRBV27 and TRBJ2-3; 8 bases align to TRBD2. V was clipped by 4 bases and J by 6 bases; unmatched bases: 3. Germline assignment: CDR1 MNHEY and CDR2 SMNVEV (reference sequence). The CDR3 extends over 13 amino acids.

The chain joins TRBV4-2 to TRBJ2-1, with TRBD2 identical over 10 bases. Germline trimming cut 3 bases from V and 8 bases from J; bases unmatched to any gene: 13. This CDR3 spans 17 amino acids. Germline V CDR1 and CDR2: LGHNA, YNFKEQ. The CDR3 DNA reads TGTGCCAGCAGCCATACCCCCAGCAGCGGGGGGGCCGATGAGCAGTTCTTC. Its protein product is CASSHTPSSGGADEQFF.

The chain links TRBV19 to TRBJ1-2; D is ambiguous. V gave up 3 bases and J gave up 0 bases, with 5 bases separating them. The CDR3 totals 13 residues. CDR1 is LNHDA and CDR2 is SQIVND in the germline V gene (reference sequence). The CDR3 loop is CASSMGTNYGYTF. CDR3 nucleotides: TGTGCCAGTAGTATGGGAACTAACTATGGCTACACCTTC.

This chain uses TRBV27 with TRBJ2-1; D unresolved. Germline CDR1 and CDR2: MNHEY and SMNVEV (reference sequence). The CDR3 has 13 residues. Between the trimmed V and J ends, which lost 2 bases and 6 bases, there was a span of 8 bases. The chain's CDR3 is CASSLVSINEQFF. CDR3 nucleotides: TGTGCCAGCAGTTTAGTCTCGATCAATGAGCAGTTCTTC.

In this sample, this clone turned up a few times. This chain uses TRBV6-6 with TRBJ2-7; 8 positions agree with TRBD2. CDR3 length equals 15 residues. Unmatched junction bases numbered 5, after V lost 0 bases and J lost 4 bases. From germline, CDR1 is MNHNY and CDR2 SVGAGI (reference sequence). The CDR3 reads CASSYSPSGPYEQYF. As DNA, the CDR3 is TGTGCCAGCAGTTACTCGCCTAGCGGGCCATACGAGCAGTACTTC.

The table lists this clone with a count of one. This chain uses TRBV19 with TRBJ2-1; 7 nucleotides match TRBD1. V was clipped by 3 bases and J by 7 bases; unmatched bases: 6. Germline V lookup: CDR1 LNHDA, CDR2 SQIVND (reference sequence). The CDR3 is 14 amino acids. The DNA of the CDR3 is TGTGCCAGTAGTATTAAGGCAGGGGGTAATGAGCAGTTCTTC. It encodes CASSIKAGGNEQFF.

This rearrangement joins TRBV29-1 to TRBJ1-2; D call uncertain. V was shortened by 1 base and J by 2 bases, with 11 bases between the two germline ends. This CDR3 has 14 residues. The germline gives CDR1 SQVTM, CDR2 ANQGSEA. The CDR3 loop reads CSVEVRGVNYGYTF. The CDR3 DNA follows: TGCAGCGTTGAAGTCAGAGGCGTCAACTATGGCTACACCTTC.

This chain links TRBV27 with TRBJ2-7, with D unclear. The CDR3 loop spans 13 amino acids. Germline V lookup: CDR1 MNHEY, CDR2 SMNVEV (reference sequence). Trimming cost V 5 bases and J 2 bases, with 10 bases left between them. For the CDR3, the DNA is TGTGCCAGCAGTACCTCACCCGCCTACGAGCAGTACTTC. Its protein is CASSTSPAYEQYF.

Written as DNA, the CDR3 is TGTGCCAGCAGCCTAGGGTCTCAATACGGCTACACCTTC. It specifies CASSLGSQYGYTF. This sequence joins TRBV7-3 and TRBJ1-2; D gene ambiguous. Trimming took off 5 bases at V and 8 bases at J, with 15 bases between the two ends. Germline lookup yields CDR1 SGHTA and CDR2 FQGTGA. The CDR3 covers 13 residues.

The rearrangement links TRBV19 to TRBJ2-1; 12 bases fit TRBD2. The junction had 6 bases not matched to a gene; V was cut back by 5 bases and J by 10 bases. This CDR3 region has 14 residues. From germline, CDR1 is LNHDA and CDR2 SQIVND (reference sequence). The CDR3 reads CASSEGLAGREQFF. Here the CDR3 DNA reads TGTGCCAGTAGTGAAGGACTAGCGGGGCGAGAGCAGTTCTTC. Supplemented by reference TRBV19 and TRBJ2-1, the full variable domain reads DGGITQSPKYLFRKEGQNVTLSCEQNLNHDAMYWYRQDPGQGLRLIYYSQIVNDFQKGDIAEGYSVSREKKESFPLTVTSAQKNPTAFYLCASSEGLAGREQFFGPGTRLTVL.